These 3 T cell receptor beta chains share one sample of origin, sequenced in a study of T cell repertoires in cytomegalovirus infection. These receptors have no identified antigens. Each CDR3 protein gets one entry after TCRdb re-called the reads with MiXCR. This repertoire shows hundreds of thousands of distinct CDR3 sequences, roughly 30% found once; its top ten account for 18%. Sequenced here: cultured PBMCs, sampled from culture after CMV antigen stimulation. The source is a human donor in good health (CMV status not recorded). Some clones in this sample may be carry-over from other donors' samples.

The chain couples TRBV7-8 to TRBJ2-3, with 9 bases lining up with TRBD1. Germline V gives CDR1 SGHVS, CDR2 FQNEAQ. The CDR3 extends over 16 amino acids. With 4 bases clipped from V and 4 bases from J, the junction kept 9 bases outside the gene matches. DNA for the CDR3: TGTGCCAGCAGCTCCCCAAGGGACAGGGCCGCAGATACGCAGTATTTT. As protein: CASSSPRDRAADTQYF.

DNA for the CDR3: TGCGCCAGCAGTGGAGCGGGTTGGAGCACAGATACGCAGTATTTT. It specifies CASSGAGWSTDTQYF. The gene calls are TRBV10-1 and TRBJ2-3, with TRBD2 as a possible D gene (6 bases). V lost 4 bases, J lost 0 bases, and 11 bases lay in between. The germline V gene encodes CDR1 WNHNN and CDR2 SYGVQD (reference sequence). The CDR3 spans 15 residues.

This clonotype was detected a few times. The chain employs TRBV2 and TRBJ2-5, with 7 bases identical to TRBD1. This CDR3 comprises 15 residues. Germline V gene lookup returns CDR1 SNHLY and CDR2 FYNNEI. V gave up 5 bases and J gave up 5 bases; unmatched junction bases: 11. CDR3 DNA sequence: TGTGCCAGCAGTCCCCAGGGACAGATCGTGGAGACCCAGTACTTC. It is translated as CASSPQGQIVETQYF. Drawing the rest from reference TRBV2 and TRBJ2-5, the complete variable domain is EPEVTQTPSHQVTQMGQEVILRCVPISNHLYFYWYRQILGQKVEFLVSFYNNEISEKSEIFDDQFSVERPDGSNFTLKIRSTKLEDSAMYFCASSPQGQIVETQYFGPGTRLLVL.